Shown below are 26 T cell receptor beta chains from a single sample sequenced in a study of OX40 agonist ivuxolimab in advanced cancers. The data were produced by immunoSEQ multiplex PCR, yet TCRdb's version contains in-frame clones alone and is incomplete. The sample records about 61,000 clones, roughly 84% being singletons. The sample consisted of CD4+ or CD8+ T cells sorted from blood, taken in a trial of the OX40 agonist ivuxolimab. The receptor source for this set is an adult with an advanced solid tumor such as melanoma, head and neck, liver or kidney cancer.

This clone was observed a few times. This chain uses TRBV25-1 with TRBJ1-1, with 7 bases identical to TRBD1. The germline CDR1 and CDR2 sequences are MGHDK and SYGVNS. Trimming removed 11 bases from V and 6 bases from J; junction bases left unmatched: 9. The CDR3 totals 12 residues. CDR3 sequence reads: CAGRQGDSEAFF. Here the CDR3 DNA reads TGTGCCGGGAGGCAGGGGGACTCTGAAGCTTTCTTT.

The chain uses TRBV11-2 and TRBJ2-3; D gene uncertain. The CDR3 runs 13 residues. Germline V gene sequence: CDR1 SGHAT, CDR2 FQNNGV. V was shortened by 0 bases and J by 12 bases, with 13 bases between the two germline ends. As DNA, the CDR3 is TGTGCCAGCAGCTTAGATATGACCGGCACACAGTATTTT. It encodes CASSLDMTGTQYF.

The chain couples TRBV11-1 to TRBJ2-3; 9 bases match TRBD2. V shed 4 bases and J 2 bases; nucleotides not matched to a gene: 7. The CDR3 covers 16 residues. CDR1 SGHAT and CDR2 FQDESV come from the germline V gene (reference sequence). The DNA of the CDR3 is TGTGCCAGCAGCTCCCCGACTAGCGGCTACACAGATACGCAGTATTTT. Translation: CASSSPTSGYTDTQYF.

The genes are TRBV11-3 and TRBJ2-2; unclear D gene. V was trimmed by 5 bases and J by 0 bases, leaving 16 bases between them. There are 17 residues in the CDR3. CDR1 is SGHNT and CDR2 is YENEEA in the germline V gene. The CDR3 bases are TGTGCCAGCAGCCGGGTCTTCGGCGGTTCGAACACCGGGGAGCTGTTTTTT. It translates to CASSRVFGGSNTGELFF.

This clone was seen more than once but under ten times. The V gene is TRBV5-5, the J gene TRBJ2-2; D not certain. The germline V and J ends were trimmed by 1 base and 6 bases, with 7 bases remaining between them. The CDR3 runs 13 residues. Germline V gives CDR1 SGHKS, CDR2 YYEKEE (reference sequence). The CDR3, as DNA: TGTGCCAGCAGCTTGCTGGCCCCCGGGGAGCTGTTTTTT. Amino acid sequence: CASSLLAPGELFF.

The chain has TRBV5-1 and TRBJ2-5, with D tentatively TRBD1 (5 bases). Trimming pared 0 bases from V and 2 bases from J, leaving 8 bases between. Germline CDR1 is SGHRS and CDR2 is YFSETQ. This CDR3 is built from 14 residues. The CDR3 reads CASSLEAGQETQYF. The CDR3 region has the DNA TGCGCCAGCAGCTTGGAAGCAGGGCAAGAGACCCAGTACTTC.

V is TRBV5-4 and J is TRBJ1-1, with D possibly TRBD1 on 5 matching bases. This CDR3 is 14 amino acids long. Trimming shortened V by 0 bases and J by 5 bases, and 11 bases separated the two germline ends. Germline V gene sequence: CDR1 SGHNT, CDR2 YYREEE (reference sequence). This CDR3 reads CASSLESQGTEAFF. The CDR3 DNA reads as TGTGCCAGCAGCTTGGAATCCCAGGGAACTGAAGCTTTCTTT.

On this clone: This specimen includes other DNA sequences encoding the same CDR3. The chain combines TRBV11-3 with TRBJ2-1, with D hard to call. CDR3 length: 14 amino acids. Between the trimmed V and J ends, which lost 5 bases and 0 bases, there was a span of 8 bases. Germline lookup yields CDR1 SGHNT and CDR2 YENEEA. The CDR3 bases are TGTGCCAGCAGCCGCGACTCCTCCTACAATGAGCAGTTCTTC. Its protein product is CASSRDSSYNEQFF.

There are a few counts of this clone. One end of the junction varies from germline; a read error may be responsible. Here the CDR3 DNA reads TGCGCCAGCAGCCAGGCCCTAGGGAACTCCCAGGTCTTC. This encodes CASSQALGNSQVF. The gene calls are TRBV4-3 and TRBJ2-1; D ambiguous. The germline V gene has CDR1 LGHNA and CDR2 YSLEER. This CDR3 is 13 amino acids long.

Here the CDR3 reads CASSRTQSYEQYF. The CDR3, as DNA: TGCGCCAGCAGCCGGACACAATCCTACGAGCAGTACTTC. The rearrangement joins TRBV5-1 to TRBJ2-5; TRBD1 might be the D (5 bases). The J call may not be correct, given that the DNA end is closer to TRBJ2-7. Germline values: CDR1 SGHRS, CDR2 YFSETQ. The CDR3 runs 13 residues.

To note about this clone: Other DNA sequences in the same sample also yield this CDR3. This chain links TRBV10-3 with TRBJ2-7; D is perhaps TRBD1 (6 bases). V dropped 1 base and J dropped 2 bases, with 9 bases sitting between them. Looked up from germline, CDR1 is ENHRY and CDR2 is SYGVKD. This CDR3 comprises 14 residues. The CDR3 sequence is CAISELQGAYEQYF. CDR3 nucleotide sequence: TGTGCCATCAGTGAGTTACAGGGCGCCTACGAGCAGTACTTC.

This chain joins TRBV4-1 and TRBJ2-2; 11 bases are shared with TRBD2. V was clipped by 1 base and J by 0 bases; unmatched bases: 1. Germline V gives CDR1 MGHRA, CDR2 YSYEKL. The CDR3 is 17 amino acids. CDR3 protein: CASSQVGLAANTGELFF. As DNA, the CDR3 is TGCGCCAGCAGCCAAGTGGGACTAGCGGCGAACACCGGGGAGCTGTTTTTT.

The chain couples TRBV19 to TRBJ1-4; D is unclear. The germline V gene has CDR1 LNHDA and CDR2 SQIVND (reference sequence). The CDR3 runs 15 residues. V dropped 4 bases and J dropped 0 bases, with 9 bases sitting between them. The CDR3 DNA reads TGTGCCAGTAGTACTGTCAGCTCAACTAATGAAAAACTGTTTTTT. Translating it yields CASSTVSSTNEKLFF. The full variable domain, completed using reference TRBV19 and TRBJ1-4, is DGGITQSPKYLFRKEGQNVTLSCEQNLNHDAMYWYRQDPGQGLRLIYYSQIVNDFQKGDIAEGYSVSREKKESFPLTVTSAQKNPTAFYLCASSTVSSTNEKLFFGSGTQLSVL.

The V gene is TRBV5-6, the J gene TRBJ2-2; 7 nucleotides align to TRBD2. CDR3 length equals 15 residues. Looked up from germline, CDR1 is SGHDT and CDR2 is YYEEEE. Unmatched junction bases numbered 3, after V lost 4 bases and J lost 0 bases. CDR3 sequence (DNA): TGTGCCAGCAGCCCTAGCGGACCGAACACCGGGGAGCTGTTTTTT. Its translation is CASSPSGPNTGELFF.

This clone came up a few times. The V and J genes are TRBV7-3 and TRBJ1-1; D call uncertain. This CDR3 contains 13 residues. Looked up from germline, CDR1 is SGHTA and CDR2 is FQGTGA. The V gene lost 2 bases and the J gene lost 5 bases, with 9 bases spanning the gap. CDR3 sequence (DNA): TGTGCCAGCAGCTTAGACGGGTTAACTGAAGCTTTCTTT. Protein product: CASSLDGLTEAFF.

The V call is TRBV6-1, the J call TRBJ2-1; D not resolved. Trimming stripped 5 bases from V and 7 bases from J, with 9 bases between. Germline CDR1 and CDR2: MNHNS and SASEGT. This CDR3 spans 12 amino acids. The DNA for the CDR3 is TGTGCCAGCAGTCAGGTTCAGAATGAGCAGTTCTTC. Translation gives CASSQVQNEQFF.

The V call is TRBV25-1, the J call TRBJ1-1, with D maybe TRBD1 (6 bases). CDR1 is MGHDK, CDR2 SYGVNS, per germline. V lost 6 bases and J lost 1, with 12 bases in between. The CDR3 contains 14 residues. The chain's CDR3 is CASSRRGGNTEAFF. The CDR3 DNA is TGTGCCAGCAGCAGAAGGGGGGGGAACACTGAAGCTTTCTTT.

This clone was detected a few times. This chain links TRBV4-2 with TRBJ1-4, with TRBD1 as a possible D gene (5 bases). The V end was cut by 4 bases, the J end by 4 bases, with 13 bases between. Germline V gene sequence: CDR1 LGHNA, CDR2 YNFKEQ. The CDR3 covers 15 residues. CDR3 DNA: TGTGCCAGCAGCCTTAGCTGGGGGTTTAATGAAAAACTGTTTTTT. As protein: CASSLSWGFNEKLFF.

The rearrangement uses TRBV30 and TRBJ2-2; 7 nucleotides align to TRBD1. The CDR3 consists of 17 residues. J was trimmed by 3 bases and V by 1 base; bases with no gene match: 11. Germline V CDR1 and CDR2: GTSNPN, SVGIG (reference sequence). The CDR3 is CAWSDLTPGGDTGELFF. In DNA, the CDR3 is TGTGCCTGGAGTGATCTAACGCCAGGGGGAGACACCGGGGAGCTGTTTTTT.

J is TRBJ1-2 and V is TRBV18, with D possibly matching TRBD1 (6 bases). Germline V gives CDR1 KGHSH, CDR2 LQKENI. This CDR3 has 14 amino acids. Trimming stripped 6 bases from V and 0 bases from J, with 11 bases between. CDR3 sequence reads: CASSSDRANYGYTF. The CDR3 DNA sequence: TGTGCCAGCTCCTCGGACAGAGCTAACTATGGCTACACCTTC.

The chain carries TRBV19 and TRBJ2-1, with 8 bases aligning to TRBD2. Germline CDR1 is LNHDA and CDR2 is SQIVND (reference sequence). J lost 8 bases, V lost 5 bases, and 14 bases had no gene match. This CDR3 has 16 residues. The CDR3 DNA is TGTGCCAGTAGTTTCCGACGGGAGGGCCTTCCCGATGAGCAGTTCTTC. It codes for CASSFRREGLPDEQFF.

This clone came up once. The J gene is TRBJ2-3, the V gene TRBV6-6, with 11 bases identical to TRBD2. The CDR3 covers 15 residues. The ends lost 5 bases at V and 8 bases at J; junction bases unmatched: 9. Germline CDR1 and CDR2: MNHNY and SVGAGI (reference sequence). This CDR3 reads CASSTSLAGEGTQYF. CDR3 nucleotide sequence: TGTGCCAGCAGTACCTCACTAGCGGGAGAGGGTACGCAGTATTTT.

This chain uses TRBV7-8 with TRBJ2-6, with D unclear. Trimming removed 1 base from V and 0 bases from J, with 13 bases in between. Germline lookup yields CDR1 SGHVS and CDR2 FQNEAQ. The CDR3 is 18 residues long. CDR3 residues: CASSLGRARSSGANVLTF. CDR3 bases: TGTGCCAGCAGCTTAGGTCGGGCACGTAGCTCTGGGGCCAACGTCCTGACTTTC.

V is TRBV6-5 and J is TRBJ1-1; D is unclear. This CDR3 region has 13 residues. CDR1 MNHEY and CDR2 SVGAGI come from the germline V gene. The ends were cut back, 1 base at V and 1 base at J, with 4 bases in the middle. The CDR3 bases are TGTGCCAGCAGTTACTTCACGAACACTGAAGCTTTCTTT. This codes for CASSYFTNTEAFF.

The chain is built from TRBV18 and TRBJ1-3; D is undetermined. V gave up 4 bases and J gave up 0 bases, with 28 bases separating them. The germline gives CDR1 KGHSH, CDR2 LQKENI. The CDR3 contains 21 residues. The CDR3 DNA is TGTGCCAGCTCACATTTTCTTCCAGCCCAATTAAGACCAAACTCTGGAAACACCATATATTTT. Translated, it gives CASSHFLPAQLRPNSGNTIYF.

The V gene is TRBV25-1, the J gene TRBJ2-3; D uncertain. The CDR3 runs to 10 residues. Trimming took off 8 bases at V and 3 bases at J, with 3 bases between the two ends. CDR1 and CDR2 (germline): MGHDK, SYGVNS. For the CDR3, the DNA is TGTGCCAGCTTTACAGATACGCAGTATTTT. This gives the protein CASFTDTQYF.